The sequence of this T cell receptor (beta chain) was determined in a study of cytomegalovirus exposure and HLA in healthy donors. Study-level background: T cells numbering around 180 million yielded 95 million to 140 million unique TCR beta sequences in an earlier analysis. General study findings and limits: HLA allele associations emerged for 16,951 TCR beta sequences in a later analysis, at 0.05 false discovery rate. Later analysis placed DRB1 highest and HLA-C lowest in TCR association rates, which differed by HLA locus. In a later analysis, common viral pathogens appeared linked to several of the most significant clusters.

Notes on this clone: Its antigen remains unidentified.

The primer mix had 60 Vbeta and 13 Jbeta primers. Sequencing used immunoSEQ multiplex PCR; TCRdb keeps in-frame clones, though not all of them. Of some 120,000 clones listed, roughly four fifths are singletons. The sequence was collected from a male donor in good health and CMV-seropositive. The sequenced sample was PBMCs.

The CDR3 spells CASRPSEGAVNEQFF. CDR3 nucleotides: TGTGCCAGCAGGCCATCCGAGGGGGCAGTCAATGAGCAGTTCTTC. The chain recombines TRBV28 with TRBJ2-1; TRBD1 matches at 7 bases. The junction had 11 bases not matched to a gene; V was cut back by 6 bases and J by 6 bases. The CDR3 has 15 amino acids. Per germline, CDR1 MDHEN and CDR2 SYDVKM. Using reference TRBV28 and TRBJ2-1 for the parts outside the CDR3, the full variable domain is DVKVTQSSRYLVKRTGEKVFLECVQDMDHENMFWYRQDPGLGLRLIYFSYDVKMKEKGDIPEGYSVSREKKERFSLILESASTNQTSMYLCASRPSEGAVNEQFFGPGTRLTVL.